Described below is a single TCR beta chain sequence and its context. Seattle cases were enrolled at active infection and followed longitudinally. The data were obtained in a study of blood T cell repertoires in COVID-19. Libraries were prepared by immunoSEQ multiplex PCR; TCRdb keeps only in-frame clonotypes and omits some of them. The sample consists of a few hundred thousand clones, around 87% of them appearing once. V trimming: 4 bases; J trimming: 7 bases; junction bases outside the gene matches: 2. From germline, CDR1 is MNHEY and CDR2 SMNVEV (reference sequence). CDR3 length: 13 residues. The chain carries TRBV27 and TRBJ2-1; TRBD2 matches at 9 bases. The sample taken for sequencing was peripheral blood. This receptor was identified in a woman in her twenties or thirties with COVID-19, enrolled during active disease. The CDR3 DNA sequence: TGTGCCAGCAGTTGGCGGGAGGGGAATGAGCAGTTCTTC. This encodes CASSWREGNEQFF.